The 31 T cell receptor beta chains below come from one sample, sequenced in a study of radiotherapy plus CTLA-4 blockade in lung cancer. TCRdb's copy holds only in-frame clones and misses some; the assay was immunoSEQ multiplex PCR. Of 120,000 or so clones detected, approximately 90% appear once; the ten largest clones hold 6.9%. Here the sequenced sample was peripheral blood, taken from a patient treated with radiotherapy plus ipilimumab. These receptors were collected from a human donor with non-small cell lung cancer that progressed on radiotherapy plus ipilimumab.

The V gene is TRBV7-9, the J gene TRBJ2-1, with D maybe TRBD2 (6 bases). The CDR3 totals 16 residues. Trimming removed 4 bases at V and 0 bases at J, with 13 bases between. Germline V lookup: CDR1 SEHNR, CDR2 FQNEAQ (reference sequence). CDR3 sequence (DNA): TGTGCCAGCAGCTCCCCGGAGGGGAGCTCCTACAATGAGCAGTTCTTC. Translation gives CASSSPEGSSYNEQFF. Together with reference TRBV7-9 and TRBJ2-1, the CDR3 gives the full variable domain: DTGVSQNPRHKITKRGQNVTFRCDPISEHNRLYWYRQTLGQGPEFLTYFQNEAQLEKSRLLSDRFSAERPKGSFSTLEIQRTEQGDSAMYLCASSSPEGSSYNEQFFGPGTRLTVL.

About this clone itself: This specimen includes other DNA sequences encoding the same CDR3. For the CDR3, the DNA is TGTGCCTGGAGTGTGTTAGGCCAGCACTATGGCTACACCTTC. Translated: CAWSVLGQHYGYTF. This chain joins TRBV30 and TRBJ1-2; D gene uncertain. Trimming removed 0 bases from V and 3 bases from J, with 11 bases in between. CDR1 GTSNPN and CDR2 SVGIG come from the germline V gene (reference sequence). CDR3 length: 14 amino acids. Together with reference TRBV30 and TRBJ1-2, the CDR3 gives the full variable domain: SQTIHQWPATLVQPVGSPLSLECTVEGTSNPNLYWYRQAAGRGLQLLFYSVGIGQISSEVPQNLSASRPQDRQFILSSKKLLLSDSGFYLCAWSVLGQHYGYTFGSGTRLTVV.

V usage is TRBV9 and J usage is TRBJ2-7; a possible D gene is TRBD1 (6 bases). The CDR3 runs 14 residues. CDR1 is SGDLS and CDR2 is YYNGEE in the germline V gene. The ends were cut back, 3 bases at V and 9 bases at J, with 19 bases in the middle. The CDR3 loop reads CASSATHSQGTQYF. In DNA, the CDR3 is TGTGCCAGCAGCGCCACTCATAGTCAGGGGACGCAGTACTTC. The full variable domain, in which reference TRBV9 and TRBJ2-7 provide the parts outside the CDR3, is DSGVTQTPKHLITATGQRVTLRCSPRSGDLSVYWYQQSLDQGLQFLIQYYNGEERAKGNILERFSAQQFPDLHSELNLSSLELGDSALYFCASSATHSQGTQYFGPGTRLTVT.

The chain carries TRBV15 and TRBJ1-1; possibly TRBD1 for D (5 bases). Germline loops: CDR1 LNHNV, CDR2 YYDKDF (reference sequence). V lost 1 base to trimming and J lost 5 bases, with 23 bases between them. The CDR3 has 18 residues. In nucleotides, the CDR3 is TGTGCCACCAGCAGAGGCCAGGGAGGGGTAAACATTAGGACTGAAGCTTTCTTT. As protein: CATSRGQGGVNIRTEAFF.

The V call is TRBV19, the J call TRBJ2-7; a weak D match, TRBD1 (6 bases). This CDR3 has 13 residues. Germline V gives CDR1 LNHDA, CDR2 SQIVND (reference sequence). V lost 11 bases and J 5 bases, leaving 19 bases between the germline ends. The CDR3, as DNA: TGTGCCGGGTGGGGGCAGGGATATAACGAGCAGTACTTC. Translation gives CAGWGQGYNEQYF.

The J gene is TRBJ2-2, the V gene TRBV6-6; no reliable D call. Germline V lookup: CDR1 MNHNY, CDR2 SVGAGI (reference sequence). V gave up 9 bases and J gave up 5 bases, with 7 bases separating them. This CDR3 contains 11 residues. The CDR3 DNA sequence: TGTGCCAGTCTTGGGACCGGGGAGCTGTTTTTT. Amino acids: CASLGTGELFF.

The J gene is TRBJ1-5, the V gene TRBV6-1, with 11 bases matching TRBD1. J was trimmed by 5 bases and V by 8 bases; bases with no gene match: 8. The CDR3 sequence is 15 residues long. Germline CDR1 MNHNS, CDR2 SASEGT. The CDR3 reads CASLSGTGGDQPQHF. For the CDR3, the DNA is TGTGCCAGCTTATCCGGGACAGGGGGGGATCAGCCCCAGCATTTT.

This chain joins TRBV6-1 and TRBJ1-2; possible D gene TRBD1, 6 bases. The V end was cut by 4 bases, the J end by 6 bases, with 12 bases between. Germline-derived CDR1 and CDR2 are MNHNS and SASEGT. The CDR3 loop spans 13 amino acids. CDR3 sequence reads: CASSGRGRDGYTF. The CDR3 region has the DNA TGTGCCAGCAGTGGTCGGGGGCGTGATGGCTACACCTTC.

CDR3 DNA: TGTGCCAGCAGTTTATTCAAGGGGGGTCAGCCCCAGCATTTT. Translating it yields CASSLFKGGQPQHF. The chain is built from TRBV27 and TRBJ1-5, with a possible D match to TRBD1 (6 bases). Trimming stripped 1 base from V and 6 bases from J, with 10 bases between. Germline V gene sequence: CDR1 MNHEY, CDR2 SMNVEV (reference sequence). This CDR3 spans 14 amino acids.

The chain uses TRBV9 and TRBJ1-3, with 8 bases lining up with TRBD1. V shed 1 base and J 3 bases; nucleotides not matched to a gene: 3. The germline CDR1 and CDR2 sequences are SGDLS and YYNGEE. The CDR3 is 15 amino acids. DNA of the CDR3: TGTGCCAGCAGCGTACAGGGGGCGCGTGGAAACACCATATATTTT. Amino acid sequence: CASSVQGARGNTIYF.

V gene TRBV6-5 combines with J gene TRBJ2-5, with D possibly matching TRBD1 (6 bases). The V end was cut by 2 bases, the J end by 5 bases, with 18 bases between. Germline V gene lookup returns CDR1 MNHEY and CDR2 SVGAGI. The CDR3 spans 16 residues. This chain's CDR3 is CASSYATAGGAETQYF. The CDR3 bases are TGTGCCAGCAGTTACGCCACAGCTGGGGGCGCGGAGACCCAGTACTTC.

The chain joins TRBV2 to TRBJ2-2; perhaps TRBD2 as D (6 bases). The V and J ends lost 9 bases and 6 bases respectively, with 14 bases between them. Germline V gene data show CDR1 as SNHLY and CDR2 as FYNNEI. This CDR3 is 13 amino acids long. CDR3 amino acids: CASRGDSAGELFF. CDR3 sequence (DNA): TGTGCCAGTAGAGGGGACTCGGCCGGGGAGCTGTTTTTT.

This clone was seen only a few times. J is TRBJ1-4 and V is TRBV5-1; 9 nucleotides match TRBD1. V lost 3 bases to trimming and J lost 3 bases; unmatched junction nucleotides: 9. This CDR3 is built from 17 residues. Germline V gene sequence: CDR1 SGHRS, CDR2 YFSETQ. CDR3 protein: CASSWTGDSKANEKLFF. The CDR3 DNA reads TGCGCCAGCAGCTGGACAGGGGATTCTAAGGCTAATGAAAAACTGTTTTTT.

This chain joins TRBV10-3 and TRBJ2-5; 7 bases are shared with TRBD1. Germline values: CDR1 ENHRY, CDR2 SYGVKD. CDR3 length: 14 amino acids. The V segment lost 2 bases and the J segment 4 bases; nucleotides outside the gene matches: 4. The CDR3 loop reads CAISEPGQTETQYF. CDR3 bases: TGTGCCATCAGTGAGCCGGGACAGACAGAGACCCAGTACTTC.

This clone was observed once. The chain's CDR3 is CASSHSGGDRPNTEAFF. CDR3 nucleotides: TGCGCCAGCAGCCACTCAGGAGGGGACAGACCGAACACTGAAGCTTTCTTT. The chain is built from TRBV4-1 and TRBJ1-1; 7 nucleotides agree with TRBD1. Trimming took 3 bases from V and 1 from J; bases not matched to a gene: 11. Germline values: CDR1 MGHRA, CDR2 YSYEKL. CDR3 length: 17 residues.

The rearrangement joins TRBV2 to TRBJ1-1, with no clear D. V shed 0 bases and J shed 1 base, with 6 bases lying between them. Germline values: CDR1 SNHLY, CDR2 FYNNEI. The CDR3 runs 14 residues. The CDR3 loop reads CASSEAWKNTEAFF. The CDR3 nucleotides read TGTGCCAGCAGTGAAGCTTGGAAGAACACTGAAGCTTTCTTT.

The V and J genes are TRBV11-2 and TRBJ2-5; TRBD2 might be the D (5 bases). The CDR3 contains 15 residues. Trimming shortened V by 0 bases and J by 0 bases, and 8 bases separated the two germline ends. Per germline, CDR1 SGHAT and CDR2 FQNNGV. Here the CDR3 DNA reads TGTGCCAGCAGCTTAGATCACGGGGACCAAGAGACCCAGTACTTC. It encodes CASSLDHGDQETQYF.

The chain uses TRBV23-1 and TRBJ2-2; TRBD2 is a possible D gene (5 bases). TRBV23-1 is identified as an open reading frame with a role that is uncertain. This CDR3 has 16 amino acids. The V end lost 0 bases, the J end lost 0 bases, and 8 bases lay between the germline ends. The CDR3 coding sequence is TGCGCCAGCAGTCAATCCGGGGAATCGAACACCGGGGAGCTGTTTTTT. This gives the protein CASSQSGESNTGELFF.

This chain connects TRBV19 to TRBJ2-1, with D possibly matching TRBD1 (6 bases). The CDR3 runs 15 residues. Germline CDR1 is LNHDA and CDR2 is SQIVND (reference sequence). The V end lost 3 bases, the J end lost 0 bases, and 9 bases lay between the germline ends. The DNA for the CDR3 is TGTGCCAGTAGTATCCAGGGGACCTCCTACAATGAGCAGTTCTTC. Translated, it gives CASSIQGTSYNEQFF.

This clone occurred once. This chain connects TRBV10-3 to TRBJ2-7, with 8 positions matching TRBD1. V was pared by 11 bases and J by 0 bases, with 3 bases of the junction left unmatched. The CDR3 totals 12 residues. In germline, CDR1 is ENHRY, CDR2 SYGVKD. Here the CDR3 DNA reads TGTGCCTCGGGACAGGACTCCTACGAGCAGTACTTC. This gives the protein CASGQDSYEQYF.

The chain has TRBV6-6 and TRBJ1-1, with D uncertain. The CDR3 covers 15 residues. Germline values: CDR1 MNHNY, CDR2 SVGAGI (reference sequence). V was clipped by 4 bases and J by 1 base, with 13 bases between them. In DNA, the CDR3 is TGTGCCAGCAGTTCCTCAAGAGGCTGGAACACTGAAGCTTTCTTT. It translates to CASSSSRGWNTEAFF.

The chain uses TRBV2 and TRBJ1-1; D is unresolved. The CDR3 spans 14 residues. CDR1 is SNHLY, CDR2 FYNNEI, per germline. V was shortened by 7 bases and J by 9 bases, with 21 bases between the two germline ends. This CDR3 reads CASNSPVANSKAFF. CDR3 bases: TGTGCCAGCAACAGCCCGGTAGCCAACTCCAAAGCTTTCTTT.

This sequence joins TRBV18 and TRBJ1-2, with D possibly TRBD1 on 6 matching bases. Germline lookup yields CDR1 KGHSH and CDR2 LQKENI. Trimming removed 2 bases at V and 5 bases at J, with 12 bases between. The CDR3 length is 14 residues. CDR3 bases: TGTGCCAGCTCACCATCGGACAGTTTTTATGGCTACACCTTC. It encodes CASSPSDSFYGYTF.

The chain employs TRBV12-5 and TRBJ2-1; possible D gene TRBD2, 6 bases. There are 18 residues in the CDR3. Trimming took off 0 bases at V and 4 bases at J, with 19 bases between the two ends. Germline V gene lookup returns CDR1 LGHNT and CDR2 FRNRAP. The CDR3 DNA is TGTGCTAGTGGTTTGGTAACGGGAGCCCTCCCCGTTTACAATGAGCAGTTCTTC. This sequence encodes CASGLVTGALPVYNEQFF. The full variable domain, with the rest looked up from reference TRBV12-5 and TRBJ2-1, is DARVTQTPRHKVTEMGQEVTMRCQPILGHNTVFWYRQTMMQGLELLAYFRNRAPLDDSGMPKDRFSAEMPDATLATLKIQPSEPRDSAVYFCASGLVTGALPVYNEQFFGPGTRLTVL.

The CDR3 sequence is CASTGTGGYEQYF. CDR3 coding DNA: TGTGCCAGCACCGGGACAGGGGGGTACGAGCAGTACTTC. V usage is TRBV7-8 and J usage is TRBJ2-7, with TRBD1 matching over 11 bases. From germline, CDR1 is SGHVS and CDR2 FQNEAQ. V dropped 7 bases and J dropped 4; count of bases not matched to a gene: 3. The CDR3 is 13 amino acids.

This chain joins TRBV5-1 and TRBJ2-3; D gene unclear. CDR1 SGHRS and CDR2 YFSETQ come from the germline V gene. V dropped 0 bases and J dropped 0 bases, with 8 bases sitting between them. The CDR3 length is 15 residues. CDR3 in amino acids: CASSLEGASTDTQYF. The CDR3 nucleotides are TGCGCCAGCAGCTTGGAGGGTGCTAGCACAGATACGCAGTATTTT.

This chain connects TRBV2 to TRBJ2-3; 9 bases agree with TRBD2. This CDR3 has 16 amino acids. Trimming took 2 bases from V and 4 from J; bases not matched to a gene: 7. Germline values: CDR1 SNHLY, CDR2 FYNNEI. The chain's CDR3 is CASSEYGLAGSDTQYF. In DNA, the CDR3 is TGTGCCAGCAGTGAATATGGTCTAGCGGGATCAGATACGCAGTATTTT.

The rearrangement joins TRBV5-4 to TRBJ2-4, with D perhaps matching TRBD2 (6 bases). The germline V and J ends were trimmed by 5 bases and 4 bases, with 13 bases remaining between them. CDR3 length equals 14 residues. CDR1 and CDR2 from the germline V gene are SGHNT and YYREEE (reference sequence). CDR3 coding DNA: TGTGCCAGCAGTTGGGGAGGAGCTAAAAACATTCAGTACTTC. Its translation: CASSWGGAKNIQYF.

Here the CDR3 reads CASMGARGRISNQPQHF. The CDR3 region has the DNA TGTGCCAGCATGGGTGCACGAGGCCGTATTAGCAATCAGCCCCAGCATTTT. The J gene is TRBJ1-5, the V gene TRBV28; D is uncertain. CDR1 is MDHEN, CDR2 SYDVKM, per germline. The CDR3 loop spans 17 amino acids. Trimming left V 7 bases short and J 0 bases short, with 19 bases between.

The chain has TRBV7-8 and TRBJ2-1; 10 bases are a match to TRBD2. CDR3 size: 17 residues. Per germline, CDR1 SGHVS and CDR2 FQNEAQ. Trimming removed 1 base from V and 8 bases from J; junction bases left unmatched: 11. CDR3 bases: TGTGCCAGCAGCTTAGGGGGAACCGGGACTAGCGTCTATGAGCAGTTCTTC. Its translation is CASSLGGTGTSVYEQFF.

The chain carries TRBV9 and TRBJ2-1; 7 bases line up with TRBD2. Per germline, CDR1 SGDLS and CDR2 YYNGEE. The length of the CDR3 is 14 residues. V lost 1 base and J lost 7; bases outside the gene matches: 5. The DNA for the CDR3 is TGTGCCAGCAGCGTAAGTCTGGGGGGGAATGAGCAGTTCTTC. It specifies CASSVSLGGNEQFF. Full variable domain (missing parts from reference TRBV9 and TRBJ2-1): DSGVTQTPKHLITATGQRVTLRCSPRSGDLSVYWYQQSLDQGLQFLIQYYNGEERAKGNILERFSAQQFPDLHSELNLSSLELGDSALYFCASSVSLGGNEQFFGPGTRLTVL.